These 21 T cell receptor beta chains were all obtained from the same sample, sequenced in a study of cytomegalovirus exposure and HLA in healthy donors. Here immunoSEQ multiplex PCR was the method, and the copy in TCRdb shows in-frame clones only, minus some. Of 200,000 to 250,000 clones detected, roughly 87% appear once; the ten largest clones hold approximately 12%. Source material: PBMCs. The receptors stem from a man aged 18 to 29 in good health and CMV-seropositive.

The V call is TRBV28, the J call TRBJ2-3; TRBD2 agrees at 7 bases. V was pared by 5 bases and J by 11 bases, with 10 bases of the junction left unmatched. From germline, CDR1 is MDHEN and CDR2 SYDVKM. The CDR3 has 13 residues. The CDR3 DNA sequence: TGTGCCAGCAGTCTAACTAGCGTCCCGAGGCAGTATTTT. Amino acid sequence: CASSLTSVPRQYF.

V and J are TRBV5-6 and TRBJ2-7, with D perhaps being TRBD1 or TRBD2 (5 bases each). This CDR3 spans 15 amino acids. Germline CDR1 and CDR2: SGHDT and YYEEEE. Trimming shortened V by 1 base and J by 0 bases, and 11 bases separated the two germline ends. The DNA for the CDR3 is TGTGCCAGCAGCTTGACGGCAGGGACCTCCTACGAGCAGTACTTC. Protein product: CASSLTAGTSYEQYF.

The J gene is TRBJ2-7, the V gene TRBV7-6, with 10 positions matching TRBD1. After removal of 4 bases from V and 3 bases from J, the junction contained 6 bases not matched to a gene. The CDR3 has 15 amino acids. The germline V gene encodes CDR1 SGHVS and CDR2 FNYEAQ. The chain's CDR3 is CASSSSRTGGYEQYF. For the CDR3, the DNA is TGTGCCAGCAGCTCCTCCCGGACAGGGGGCTACGAGCAGTACTTC.

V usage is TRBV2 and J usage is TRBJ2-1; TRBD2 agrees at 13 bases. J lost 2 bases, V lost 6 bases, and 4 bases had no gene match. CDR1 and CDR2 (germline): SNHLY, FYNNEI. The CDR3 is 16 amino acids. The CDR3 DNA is TGTGCCAGCAGGCAGACTAGCGGGGGGACCTACAATGAGCAGTTCTTC. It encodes CASRQTSGGTYNEQFF.

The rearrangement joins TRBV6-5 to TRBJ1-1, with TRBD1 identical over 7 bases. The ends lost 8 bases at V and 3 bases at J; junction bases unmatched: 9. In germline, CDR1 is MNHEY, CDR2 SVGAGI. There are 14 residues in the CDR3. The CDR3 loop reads CASHSRGLYTEAFF. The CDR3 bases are TGTGCCAGCCATTCAAGGGGGCTGTACACTGAAGCTTTCTTT.

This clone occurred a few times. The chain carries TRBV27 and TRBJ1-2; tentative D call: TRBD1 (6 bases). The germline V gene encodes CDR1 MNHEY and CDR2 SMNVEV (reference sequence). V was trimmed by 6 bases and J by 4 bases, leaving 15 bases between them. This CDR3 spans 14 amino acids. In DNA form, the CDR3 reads TGTGCCAGCAGCCCAACAGGGATTGGCTATGGCTACACCTTC. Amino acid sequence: CASSPTGIGYGYTF.

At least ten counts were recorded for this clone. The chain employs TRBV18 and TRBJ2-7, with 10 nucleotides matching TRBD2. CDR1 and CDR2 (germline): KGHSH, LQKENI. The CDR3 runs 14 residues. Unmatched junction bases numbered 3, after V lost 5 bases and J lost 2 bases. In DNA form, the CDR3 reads TGTGCCAGCTCAGTAGCGGGAGGAACCTACGAGCAGTACTTC. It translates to CASSVAGGTYEQYF.

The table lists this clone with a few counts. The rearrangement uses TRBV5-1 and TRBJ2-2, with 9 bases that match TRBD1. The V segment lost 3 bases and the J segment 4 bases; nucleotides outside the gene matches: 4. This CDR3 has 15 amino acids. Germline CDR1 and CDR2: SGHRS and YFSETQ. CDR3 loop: CASSWTGVSTGELFF. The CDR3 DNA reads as TGCGCCAGCAGCTGGACAGGGGTTAGCACCGGGGAGCTGTTTTTT.

For the CDR3, the DNA is TGTGCCAGCAGTGCAGGGGGCGACTACAATGAGCAGTTCTTC. As protein: CASSAGGDYNEQFF. The chain carries TRBV6-4 and TRBJ2-1, with 8 positions matching TRBD1. V shed 4 bases, J shed 3 bases, and the junction held 2 bases outside the gene matches. This CDR3 comprises 14 residues. Germline V CDR1 and CDR2: MRHNA, SNTAGT.

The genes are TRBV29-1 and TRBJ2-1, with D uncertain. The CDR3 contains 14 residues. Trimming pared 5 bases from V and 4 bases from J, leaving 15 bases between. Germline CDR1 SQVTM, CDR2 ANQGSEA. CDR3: CSVSSQTRYNEQFF. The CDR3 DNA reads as TGCAGCGTTAGCTCCCAAACTCGATACAATGAGCAGTTCTTC.

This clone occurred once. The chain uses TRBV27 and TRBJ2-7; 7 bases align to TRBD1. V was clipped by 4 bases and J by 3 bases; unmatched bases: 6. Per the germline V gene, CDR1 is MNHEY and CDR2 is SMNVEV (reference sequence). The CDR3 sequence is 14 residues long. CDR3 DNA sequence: TGTGCCAGCAGTTCCGACAGGGAACTCTACGAGCAGTACTTC. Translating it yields CASSSDRELYEQYF.

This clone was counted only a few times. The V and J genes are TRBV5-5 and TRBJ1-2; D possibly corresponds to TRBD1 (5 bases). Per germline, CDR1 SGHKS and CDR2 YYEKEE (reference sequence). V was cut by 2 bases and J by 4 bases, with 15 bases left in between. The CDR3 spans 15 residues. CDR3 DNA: TGTGCCAGCAGCTTCCATCTGACAGATCTCTATGGCTACACCTTC. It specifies CASSFHLTDLYGYTF.

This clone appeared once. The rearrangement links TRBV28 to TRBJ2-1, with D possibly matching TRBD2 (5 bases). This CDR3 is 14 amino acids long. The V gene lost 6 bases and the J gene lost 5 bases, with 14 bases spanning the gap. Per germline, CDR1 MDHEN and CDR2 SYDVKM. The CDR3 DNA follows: TGTGCCAGCAGCATGGTACTAGGAGACAATGAGCAGTTCTTC. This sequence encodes CASSMVLGDNEQFF.

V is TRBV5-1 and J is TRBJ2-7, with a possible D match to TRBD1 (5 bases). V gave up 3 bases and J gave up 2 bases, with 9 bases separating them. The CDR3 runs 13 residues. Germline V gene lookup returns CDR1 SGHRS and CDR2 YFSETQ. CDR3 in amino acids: CASSSTGPYEQYF. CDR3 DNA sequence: TGCGCCAGCAGCTCTACAGGTCCCTACGAGCAGTACTTC.

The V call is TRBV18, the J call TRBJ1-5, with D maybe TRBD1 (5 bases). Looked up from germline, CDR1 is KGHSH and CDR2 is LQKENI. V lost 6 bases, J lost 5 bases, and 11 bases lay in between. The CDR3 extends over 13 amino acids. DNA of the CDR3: TGTGCCAGCTCGGGGCAGGGTGATCAGCCCCAGCATTTT. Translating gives CASSGQGDQPQHF.

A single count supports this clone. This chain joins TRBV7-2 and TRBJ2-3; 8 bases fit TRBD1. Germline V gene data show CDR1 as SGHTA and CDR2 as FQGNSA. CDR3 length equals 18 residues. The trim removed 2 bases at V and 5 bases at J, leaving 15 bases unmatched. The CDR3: CASSLIRTGTGPGDTQYF. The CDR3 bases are TGTGCCAGCAGCTTAATTCGGACCGGGACAGGACCCGGAGATACGCAGTATTTT.

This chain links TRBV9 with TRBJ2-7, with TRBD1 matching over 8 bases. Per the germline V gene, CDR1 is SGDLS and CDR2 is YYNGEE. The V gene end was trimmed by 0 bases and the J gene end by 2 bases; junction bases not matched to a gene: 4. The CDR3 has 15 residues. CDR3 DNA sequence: TGTGCCAGCAGCGTAGGACAGGGGAGCGCCTACGAGCAGTACTTC. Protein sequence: CASSVGQGSAYEQYF. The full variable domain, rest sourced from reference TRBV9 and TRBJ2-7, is DSGVTQTPKHLITATGQRVTLRCSPRSGDLSVYWYQQSLDQGLQFLIQYYNGEERAKGNILERFSAQQFPDLHSELNLSSLELGDSALYFCASSVGQGSAYEQYFGPGTRLTVT.

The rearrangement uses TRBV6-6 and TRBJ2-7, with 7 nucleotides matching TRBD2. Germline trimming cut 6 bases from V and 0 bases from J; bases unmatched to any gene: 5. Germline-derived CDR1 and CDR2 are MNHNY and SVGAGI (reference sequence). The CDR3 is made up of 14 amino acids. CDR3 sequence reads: CASREGGSSYEQYF. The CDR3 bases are TGTGCCAGCAGGGAAGGCGGGAGCTCCTACGAGCAGTACTTC.

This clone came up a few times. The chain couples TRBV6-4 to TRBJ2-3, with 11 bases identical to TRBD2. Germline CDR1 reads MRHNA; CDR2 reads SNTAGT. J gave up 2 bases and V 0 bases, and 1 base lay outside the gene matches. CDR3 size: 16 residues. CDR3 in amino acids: CASSDSSGRATDTQYF. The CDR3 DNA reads TGTGCCAGCAGTGACTCTAGCGGGAGGGCCACAGATACGCAGTATTTT.

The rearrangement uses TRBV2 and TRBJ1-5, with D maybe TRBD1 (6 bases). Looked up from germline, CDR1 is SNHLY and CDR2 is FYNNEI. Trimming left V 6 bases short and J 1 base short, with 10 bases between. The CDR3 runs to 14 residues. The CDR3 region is CASRGDRSNQPQHF. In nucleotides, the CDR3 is TGTGCCAGCAGGGGAGACAGGAGCAATCAGCCCCAGCATTTT.

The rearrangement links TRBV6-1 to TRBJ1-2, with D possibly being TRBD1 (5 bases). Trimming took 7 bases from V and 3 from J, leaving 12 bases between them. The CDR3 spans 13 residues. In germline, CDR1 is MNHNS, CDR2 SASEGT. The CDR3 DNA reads TGTGCCAGCACCCTGGGGGTTTACTATGGCTACACCTTC. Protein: CASTLGVYYGYTF.